These T cell receptor beta chains were read from a single sample in a study of lymphopenia after photon versus proton radiotherapy. Repertoires were generated with immunoSEQ multiplex PCR, while TCRdb's copy carries only in-frame clones and drops some. The data contain some 76,000 clones, 85% to 95% of them singletons. The sample was peripheral blood, taken from a patient treated with photon-based radiotherapy. The receptor source for this set is a woman in her forties with cholangiocarcinoma. The CDR3 runs from the conserved cysteine through the conserved F or W. A D gene is named only where the DNA matches it firmly. Clone size is shown for a subset of rows, as once, few, many or a class of expanded clone.

j_gene,abundance,d_gene,v_gene,CDR3aa,CDR3nt
TRBJ2-7,once,NA,TRBV19,CASSNLFYEQYF,TGTGCCAGTAGTAACCTCTTCTACGAGCAGTACTTC
TRBJ2-3,NA,TRBD2,TRBV7-2,CASSPPGLAGGADTQYF,TGTGCCAGCAGCCCCCCGGGACTAGCGGGAGGAGCAGATACGCAGTATTTT
TRBJ2-3,NA,TRBD2,TRBV5-1,CASSLVGGGARDTQYF,TGCGCCAGCAGCTTGGTGGGCGGGGGGGCCAGAGATACGCAGTATTTT
TRBJ2-7,NA,TRBD2,TRBV5-4,CASSLFQRGSYEQYF,TGTGCCAGCAGCTTGTTCCAGCGGGGTTCCTACGAGCAGTACTTC
TRBJ2-3,NA,NA,TRBV5-1,CASSLASFGSTDTQYF,TGCGCCAGCAGCTTGGCCAGCTTCGGGTCTACAGATACGCAGTATTTT
TRBJ1-2,NA,NA,TRBV25-1,CASSGVIGYTF,TGTGCCAGCTCGGGGGTGATAGGCTACACCTTC
TRBJ1-1,NA,TRBD1,TRBV19,CASLRRTGQNTEAFF,TGTGCCAGTCTCAGAAGGACAGGACAAAACACTGAAGCTTTCTTT
TRBJ2-3,NA,NA,TRBV28,CASSFGARGTDTQYF,TGTGCCAGCAGTTTTGGGGCGCGGGGCACAGATACGCAGTATTTT
TRBJ2-7,NA,NA,TRBV10-3,CAISETYEQYF,TGTGCCATCAGTGAGACCTACGAGCAGTACTTC
TRBJ2-3,NA,TRBD2,TRBV7-9,CASSYLAGGRSTDTQYF,TGTGCCAGCAGCTATCTAGCGGGAGGGAGAAGCACAGATACGCAGTATTTT
TRBJ1-1,NA,NA,TRBV5-5,CASSFHDGDTEAFF,TGTGCCAGCAGCTTTCACGACGGGGACACTGAAGCTTTCTTT
TRBJ1-2,NA,NA,TRBV5-1,CASSLLSDDYGYTF,TGCGCCAGCAGCTTGCTTTCAGACGACTATGGCTACACCTTC
TRBJ2-2,NA,NA,TRBV15,CATSGAGSTGELFF,TGTGCCACCAGCGGGGCCGGTTCTACCGGGGAGCTGTTTTTT
TRBJ1-3,NA,NA,TRBV19,CASSIRQTSGNTIYF,TGTGCCAGTAGTATCCGACAGACATCTGGAAACACCATATATTTT
TRBJ1-1,NA,NA,TRBV7-9,CASSPRQPGWDFEAFF,TGTGCCAGCAGCCCAAGACAGCCAGGTTGGGACTTTGAAGCTTTCTTT
TRBJ2-7,NA,NA,TRBV9,CASSAGPDSPYEQYF,TGTGCCAGCAGCGCCGGACCTGACAGTCCCTACGAGCAGTACTTC
TRBJ2-6,NA,NA,TRBV5-6,CASSLAPGLRDSGANVLTF,TGTGCCAGCAGCTTGGCCCCGGGCCTTCGAGACTCTGGGGCCAACGTCCTGACTTTC
TRBJ1-5,once,NA,TRBV6-1,CASSDGRMNNQPQHF,TGTGCCAGCAGTGACGGCAGGATGAACAATCAGCCCCAGCATTTT
TRBJ2-1,once,NA,TRBV19,CASSLGSSYNEQFF,TGTGCCAGTAGTTTGGGCTCCTCCTACAATGAGCAGTTCTTC
TRBJ1-6,NA,NA,TRBV5-4,CASSLGYVSSPLHF,TGTGCCAGCAGCTTGGGTTATGTAAGCTCACCCCTCCACTTT
TRBJ1-2,NA,TRBD1,TRBV28,CASIQGNPNYGYTF,TGTGCCAGCATACAGGGGAATCCTAACTATGGCTACACCTTC
TRBJ1-2,NA,NA,TRBV15,CATSSQARFGGYTF,TGTGCCACCAGCAGTCAGGCGAGGTTTGGGGGCTACACCTTC
TRBJ1-2,NA,NA,TRBV5-4,CASSYPDSDYGYTF,TGTGCCAGCAGCTATCCGGACAGCGACTATGGCTACACCTTC
TRBJ1-1,NA,NA,TRBV28,CASSPLPVRADTEAFF,TGTGCCAGCAGTCCTCTCCCAGTAAGGGCGGACACTGAAGCTTTCTTT
TRBJ2-5,once,NA,TRBV10-1,CASSESGAGATRETQYF,TGCGCCAGCAGTGAGTCGGGGGCTGGGGCCACACGGGAGACCCAGTACTTC
TRBJ2-7,NA,TRBD2,TRBV5-1,CASSLTSGPAPYEQYF,TGCGCCAGCAGCTTGACTAGCGGACCAGCCCCCTACGAGCAGTACTTC
TRBJ1-4,NA,NA,TRBV7-2,CASSLGGGKKLFF,TGTGCCAGCAGCTTAGGCGGCGGTAAAAAACTGTTTTTT
TRBJ1-4,NA,NA,TRBV7-9,CASSLAGQNEKLFF,TGTGCCAGCAGCTTAGCAGGCCAGAATGAAAAACTGTTTTTT
TRBJ1-1,NA,NA,TRBV7-3,CASSFRSKTEAFF,TGTGCCAGCAGCTTCCGCTCCAAGACTGAAGCTTTCTTT
TRBJ1-1,NA,NA,TRBV6-1,CASIHRAFETEAFF,TGTGCCAGCATTCACAGGGCGTTCGAAACTGAAGCTTTCTTT
TRBJ1-6,NA,NA,TRBV28,CASRLKTGFNNSPLHF,TGTGCCAGCAGGCTAAAGACAGGCTTTAATAATTCACCCCTCCACTTT
TRBJ1-1,NA,NA,TRBV11-3,CASSLGGPGAPEAFF,TGTGCCAGCAGCTTGGGGGGCCCGGGGGCCCCTGAAGCTTTCTTT
TRBJ2-7,NA,NA,TRBV18,CASSRYKQADYEQYF,TGTGCCAGCTCACGTTATAAACAGGCAGACTACGAGCAGTACTTC
TRBJ2-7,NA,NA,TRBV7-2,CASSSGHSSYEQYF,TGTGCCAGCAGCTCAGGGCATAGCTCCTACGAGCAGTACTTC
TRBJ1-1,NA,NA,TRBV16,CASSQNMRLQTEAFF,TGTGCCAGCAGCCAAAATATGAGGTTGCAGACTGAAGCTTTCTTT
TRBJ2-5,NA,NA,TRBV30,CAWSVGLQETQYF,TGTGCCTGGAGTGTAGGGCTCCAAGAGACCCAGTACTTC
TRBJ1-5,NA,TRBD1,TRBV14,CASSSGTGRDQPQHF,TGTGCCAGCAGCTCCGGGACAGGGCGCGATCAGCCCCAGCATTTT
TRBJ1-5,NA,TRBD1,TRBV2,CASETGTGVGQPQHF,TGTGCCAGCGAAACCGGGACAGGGGTCGGTCAGCCCCAGCATTTT
TRBJ1-2,NA,NA,TRBV4-2,CASSQESGFSYGYTF,TGTGCCAGCAGCCAAGAGTCGGGGTTCTCCTATGGCTACACCTTC
TRBJ1-1,few,TRBD1,TRBV5-1,CASSGGQLNTEAFF,TGCGCCAGCAGCGGGGGACAGCTGAACACTGAAGCTTTCTTT
TRBJ2-7,NA,NA,TRBV4-3,CASSQERAGRTYEQYF,TGCGCCAGCAGCCAAGAGAGGGCAGGGAGGACCTACGAGCAGTACTTC
TRBJ1-4,NA,NA,TRBV6-6,CASSYLGANEKLFF,TGTGCCAGCAGTTATCTTGGGGCTAATGAAAAACTGTTTTTT